This T cell receptor beta chain was captured in a study of blood T cell repertoires in COVID-19. For the study at large: Samples representing acute and convalescent COVID-19 were sourced from the United States, Italy and Spain. The cDNA or gDNA used as material had been derived from T cells, B-cell-depleted T cells, or PBMCs.

The V gene lost 3 bases and the J gene lost 2 bases, with 8 bases spanning the gap. The CDR3 runs to 14 residues. CDR1 is KGHSH, CDR2 LQKENI, per germline. Authors' analysis steps: Reference gene primer amplification gave estimated nucleated cell counts. Method: immunoSEQ multiplex PCR; TCRdb's copy keeps in-frame clones and lacks some. That table supplies the V and J calls and clone size; D and trimming were determined from the DNA. Altogether roughly 130,000 clones are present, more than 70% being singletons, with the ten largest covering less than 2%. The rearrangement uses TRBV18 and TRBJ2-1; perhaps TRBD1 as D (6 bases). This receptor was identified in a man aged 70 or older with acute or convalescent COVID-19. The material sequenced was peripheral blood. The DNA of the CDR3 is TGTGCCAGCTCACCGAGGACAGCCTACAATGAGCAGTTCTTC. It codes for CASSPRTAYNEQFF. The complete variable domain, with remaining parts taken from reference TRBV18 and TRBJ2-1, reads NAGVMQNPRHLVRRRGQEARLRCSPMKGHSHVYWYRQLPEEGLKFMVYLQKENIIDESGMPKERFSAEFPKEGPSILRIQQVVRGDSAAYFCASSPRTAYNEQFFGPGTRLTVL.